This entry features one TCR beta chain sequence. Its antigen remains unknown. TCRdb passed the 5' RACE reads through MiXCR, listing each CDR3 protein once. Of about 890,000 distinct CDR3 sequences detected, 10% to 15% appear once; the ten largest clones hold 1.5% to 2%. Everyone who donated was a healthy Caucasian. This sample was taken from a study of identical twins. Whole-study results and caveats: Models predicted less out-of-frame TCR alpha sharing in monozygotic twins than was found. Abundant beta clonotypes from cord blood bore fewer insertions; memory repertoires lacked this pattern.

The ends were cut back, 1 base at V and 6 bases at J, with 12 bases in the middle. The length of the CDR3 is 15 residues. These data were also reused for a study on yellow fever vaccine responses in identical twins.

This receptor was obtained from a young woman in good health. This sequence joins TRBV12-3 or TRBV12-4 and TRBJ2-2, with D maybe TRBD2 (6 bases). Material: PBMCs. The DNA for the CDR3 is TGTGCCAGCAGTTTAGTGGGCGGGATGCCCGGGGAGCTGTTTTTT. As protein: CASSLVGGMPGELFF.